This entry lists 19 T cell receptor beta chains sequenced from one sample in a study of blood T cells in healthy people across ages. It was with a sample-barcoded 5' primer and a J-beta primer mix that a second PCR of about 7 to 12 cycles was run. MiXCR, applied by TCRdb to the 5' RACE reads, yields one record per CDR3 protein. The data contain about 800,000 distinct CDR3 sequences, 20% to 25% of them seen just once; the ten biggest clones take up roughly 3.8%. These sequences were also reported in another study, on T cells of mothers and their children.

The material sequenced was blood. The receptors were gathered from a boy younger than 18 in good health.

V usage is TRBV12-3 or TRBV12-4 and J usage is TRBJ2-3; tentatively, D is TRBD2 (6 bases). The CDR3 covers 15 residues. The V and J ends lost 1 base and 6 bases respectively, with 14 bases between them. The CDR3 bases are TGTGCCAGCAGTTTAGTTGGTGGCGGAGGGGATACGCAGTATTTT. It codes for CASSLVGGGGDTQYF.

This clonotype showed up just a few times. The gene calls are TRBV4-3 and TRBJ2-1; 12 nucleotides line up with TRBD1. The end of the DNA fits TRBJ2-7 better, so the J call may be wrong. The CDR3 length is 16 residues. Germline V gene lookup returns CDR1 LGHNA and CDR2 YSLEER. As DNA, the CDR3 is TGCGCCAGCAGCCAACAATTGGGACAGGGGGCAGGGGAGCAGTACTTC. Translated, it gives CASSQQLGQGAGEQYF.

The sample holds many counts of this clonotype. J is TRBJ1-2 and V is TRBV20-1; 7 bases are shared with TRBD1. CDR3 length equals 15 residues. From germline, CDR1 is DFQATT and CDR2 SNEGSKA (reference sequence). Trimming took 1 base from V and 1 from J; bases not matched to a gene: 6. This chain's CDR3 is CSARVWTGHNYGYTF. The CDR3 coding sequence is TGCAGTGCTAGAGTTTGGACAGGCCATAACTATGGCTACACCTTC.

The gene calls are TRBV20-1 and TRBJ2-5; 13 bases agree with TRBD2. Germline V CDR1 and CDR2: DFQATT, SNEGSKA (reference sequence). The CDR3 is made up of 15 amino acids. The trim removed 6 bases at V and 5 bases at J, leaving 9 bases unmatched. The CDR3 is CSAPRLAGGRETQYF. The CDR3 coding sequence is TGCAGTGCCCCCCGACTAGCGGGGGGCCGGGAGACCCAGTACTTC.

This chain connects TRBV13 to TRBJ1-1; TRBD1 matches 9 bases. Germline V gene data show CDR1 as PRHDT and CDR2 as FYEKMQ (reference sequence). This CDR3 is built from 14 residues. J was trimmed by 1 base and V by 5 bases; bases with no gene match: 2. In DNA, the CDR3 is TGTGCCAGCAGCACGACAGGGGGGAACACTGAAGCTTTCTTT. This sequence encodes CASSTTGGNTEAFF.

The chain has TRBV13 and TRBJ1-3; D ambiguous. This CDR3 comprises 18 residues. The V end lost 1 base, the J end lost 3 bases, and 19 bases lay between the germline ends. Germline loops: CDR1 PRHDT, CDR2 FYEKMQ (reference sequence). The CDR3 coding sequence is TGTGCCAGCAGCTTAGATGGCCCCGCAGGCCGAATTGGAAACACCATATATTTT. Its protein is CASSLDGPAGRIGNTIYF.

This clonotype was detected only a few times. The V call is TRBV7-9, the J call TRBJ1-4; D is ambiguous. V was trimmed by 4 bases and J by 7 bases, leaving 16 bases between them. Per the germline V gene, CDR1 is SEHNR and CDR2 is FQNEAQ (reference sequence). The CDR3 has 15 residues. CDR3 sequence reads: CASSSIGSAGEKLFF. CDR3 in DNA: TGTGCCAGCAGCTCGATAGGGTCTGCCGGTGAAAAACTGTTTTTT. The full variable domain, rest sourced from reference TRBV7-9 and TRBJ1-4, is DTGVSQNPRHKITKRGQNVTFRCDPISEHNRLYWYRQTLGQGPEFLTYFQNEAQLEKSRLLSDRFSAERPKGSFSTLEIQRTEQGDSAMYLCASSSIGSAGEKLFFGSGTQLSVL.

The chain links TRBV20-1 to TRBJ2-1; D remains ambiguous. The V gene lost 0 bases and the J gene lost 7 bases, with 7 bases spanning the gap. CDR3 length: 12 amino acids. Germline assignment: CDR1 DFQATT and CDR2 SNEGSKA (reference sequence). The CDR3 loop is CSARDKGNEQFF. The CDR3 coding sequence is TGCAGTGCTAGAGATAAAGGTAATGAGCAGTTCTTC.

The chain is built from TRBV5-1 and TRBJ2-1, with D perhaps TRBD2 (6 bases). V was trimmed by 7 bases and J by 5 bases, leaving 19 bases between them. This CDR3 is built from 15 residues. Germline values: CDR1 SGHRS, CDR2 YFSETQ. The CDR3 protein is CASSGERNLDNEQFF. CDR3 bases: TGCGCCAGCTCGGGGGAGCGGAATTTAGACAATGAGCAGTTCTTC.

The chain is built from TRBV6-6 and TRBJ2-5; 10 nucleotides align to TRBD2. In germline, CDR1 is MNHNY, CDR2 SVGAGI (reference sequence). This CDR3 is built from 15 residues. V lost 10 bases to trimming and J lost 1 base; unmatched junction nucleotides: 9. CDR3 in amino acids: CANMDSGGPQETQYF. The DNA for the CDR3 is TGTGCCAACATGGATAGCGGGGGGCCCCAAGAGACCCAGTACTTC.

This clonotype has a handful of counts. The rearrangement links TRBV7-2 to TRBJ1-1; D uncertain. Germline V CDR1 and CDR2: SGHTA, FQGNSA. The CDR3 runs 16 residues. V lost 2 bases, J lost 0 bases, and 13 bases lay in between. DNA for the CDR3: TGTGCCAGCAGCTTACGGCGTATGGGCCTGAACACTGAAGCTTTCTTT. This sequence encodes CASSLRRMGLNTEAFF. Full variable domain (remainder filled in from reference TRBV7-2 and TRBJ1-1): GAGVSQSPSNKVTEKGKDVELRCDPISGHTALYWYRQSLGQGLEFLIYFQGNSAPDKSGLPSDRFSAERTGGSVSTLTIQRTQQEDSAVYLCASSLRRMGLNTEAFFGQGTRLTVV.

CDR3 bases: TGCGCCAGCAGCCAAGTCGGGGCAGGGTACGAAAAACTGTTTTTT. Its protein is CASSQVGAGYEKLFF. The chain is built from TRBV4-1 and TRBJ1-4; a weak D match, TRBD1 (5 bases). V was pared by 1 base and J by 8 bases, with 14 bases between. Germline CDR1 MGHRA, CDR2 YSYEKL. The CDR3 contains 15 residues.

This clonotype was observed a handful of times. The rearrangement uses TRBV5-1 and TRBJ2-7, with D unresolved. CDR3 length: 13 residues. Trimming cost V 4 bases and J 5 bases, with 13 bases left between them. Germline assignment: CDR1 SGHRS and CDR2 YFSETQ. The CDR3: CASSATRAHEQYF. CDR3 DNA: TGCGCCAGCAGCGCGACCCGGGCGCACGAGCAGTACTTC. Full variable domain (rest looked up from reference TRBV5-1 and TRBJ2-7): KAGVTQTPRYLIKTRGQQVTLSCSPISGHRSVSWYQQTPGQGLQFLFEYFSETQRNKGNFPGRFSGRQFSNSRSEMNVSTLELGDSALYLCASSATRAHEQYFGPGTRLTVT.

The CDR3 region has the DNA TGTGCCAGCAGCTTTTTGGGGGCCCACGCCTGGCCCCAGCATTTT. Translation: CASSFLGAHAWPQHF. The rearrangement links TRBV7-8 to TRBJ1-5, with D tentatively TRBD1 (6 bases). Germline CDR1 is SGHVS and CDR2 is FQNEAQ. The V gene lost 3 bases and the J gene lost 9 bases, with 18 bases spanning the gap. The CDR3 is 15 amino acids.

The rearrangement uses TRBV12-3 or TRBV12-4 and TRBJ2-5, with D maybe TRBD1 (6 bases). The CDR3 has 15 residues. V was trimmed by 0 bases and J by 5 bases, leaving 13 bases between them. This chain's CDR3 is CASSLAPQGWETQYF. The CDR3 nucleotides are TGTGCCAGCAGTTTAGCGCCCCAGGGGTGGGAGACCCAGTACTTC.

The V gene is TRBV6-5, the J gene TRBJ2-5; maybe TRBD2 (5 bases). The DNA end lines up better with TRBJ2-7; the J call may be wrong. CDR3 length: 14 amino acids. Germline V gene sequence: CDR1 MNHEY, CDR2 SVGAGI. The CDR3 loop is CASSYSRLAPEQYF. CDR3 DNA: TGTGCCAGCAGTTACTCGAGATTAGCGCCCGAGCAGTACTTC.

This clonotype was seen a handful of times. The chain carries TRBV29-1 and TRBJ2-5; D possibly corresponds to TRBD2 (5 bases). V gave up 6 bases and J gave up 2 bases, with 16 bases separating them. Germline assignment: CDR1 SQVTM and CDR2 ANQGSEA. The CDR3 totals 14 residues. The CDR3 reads CSVEGWYAQETQYF. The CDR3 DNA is TGCAGCGTAGAGGGATGGTACGCTCAAGAGACCCAGTACTTC. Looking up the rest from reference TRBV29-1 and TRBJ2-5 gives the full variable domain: SAVISQKPSRDICQRGTSLTIQCQVDSQVTMMFWYRQQPGQSLTLIATANQGSEATYESGFVIDKFPISRPNLTFSTLTVSNMSPEDSSIYLCSVEGWYAQETQYFGPGTRLLVL.

The DNA of the CDR3 is TGTGCCAGCAGTTACTCCCGGGGCGTGTATCGTGGCTACACCTTC. It codes for CASSYSRGVYRGYTF. The V and J genes are TRBV6-5 and TRBJ1-2, with D possibly matching TRBD1 (5 bases). V gave up 0 bases and J gave up 7 bases, with 15 bases separating them. Looked up from germline, CDR1 is MNHEY and CDR2 is SVGAGI. This CDR3 is built from 15 residues.

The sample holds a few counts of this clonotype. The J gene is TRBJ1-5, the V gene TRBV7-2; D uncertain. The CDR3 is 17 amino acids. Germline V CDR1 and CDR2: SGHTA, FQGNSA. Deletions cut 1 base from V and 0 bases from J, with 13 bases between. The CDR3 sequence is CASSLGGRSYSNQPQHF. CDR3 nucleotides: TGTGCCAGCAGCTTAGGTGGACGGAGTTATAGCAATCAGCCCCAGCATTTT.